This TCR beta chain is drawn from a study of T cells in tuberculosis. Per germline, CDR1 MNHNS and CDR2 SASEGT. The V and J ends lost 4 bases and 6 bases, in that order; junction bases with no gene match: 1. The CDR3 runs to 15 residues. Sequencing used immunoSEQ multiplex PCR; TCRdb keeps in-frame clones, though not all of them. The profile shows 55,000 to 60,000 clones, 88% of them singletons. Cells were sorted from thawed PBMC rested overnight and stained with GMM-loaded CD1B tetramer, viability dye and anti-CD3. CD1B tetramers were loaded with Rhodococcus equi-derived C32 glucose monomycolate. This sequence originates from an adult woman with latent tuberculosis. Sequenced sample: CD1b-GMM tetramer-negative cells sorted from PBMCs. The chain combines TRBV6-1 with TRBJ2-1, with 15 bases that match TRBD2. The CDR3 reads CASSGTSGGANEQFF. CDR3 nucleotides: TGTGCCAGCAGTGGGACTAGCGGGGGGGCCAATGAGCAGTTCTTC.